The rows below give T cell receptor beta chains drawn from one sample of a study of T cell repertoires in cytomegalovirus infection. These TCRs are of unknown antigen specificity. One entry per CDR3 protein, called by TCRdb with MiXCR from the reads. The sample has approximately 1,000,000 distinct CDR3 sequences, roughly 30% seen once; the top ten hold about 14%. Sequencing used cultured CD8+ T cells from PBMCs, obtained from culture after CMV antigen stimulation. These receptors were collected from a human donor in good health (CMV status not recorded). Some clones in this sample may be carry-over from other donors' samples. Each CDR3 is given with its conserved first and last residue. The D gene is left open where the match is weak. For some rows the clone size is stated as once, few or many, or as a class when expanded; others skip it.

V gene	clone size	J gene	D gene	CDR3 DNA	CDR3 protein
TRBV29-1	.	TRBJ1-2	TRBD1	TGCAGCGCCGTGGACAGGGCTAACTATGGCTACACCTTC	CSAVDRANYGYTF
TRBV4-2	.	TRBJ1-2	.	TGTGCCAGCAGCCAGGCAGGGGCGGGAGGCTACACCTTC	CASSQAGAGGYTF
TRBV7-2	many	TRBJ2-1	.	TGTGCCAGCAGCTTAGACCAGGGGAGCAATGAGCAGTTCTTC	CASSLDQGSNEQFF
TRBV20-1	.	TRBJ1-4	.	TGCAGTGCGGAGGATAAGGCCGATGAAAAACTGTTTTTT	CSAEDKADEKLFF
TRBV12-3/TRBV12-4	few	TRBJ1-2	.	TGTGCCAGCAGTTTAACCCTGGGCTATGGCTACACCTTC	CASSLTLGYGYTF
TRBV6-5	.	TRBJ2-1	TRBD2	TGTGCCAGCAGTTACTTAGCGGGGGAGTACAACAATGAGCAGTTCTTC	CASSYLAGEYNNEQFF
TRBV6-1	.	TRBJ2-7	.	TGTGCCAGCAGGATTCGGGACTCCTACGAGCAGTACTTC	CASRIRDSYEQYF
TRBV5-4	.	TRBJ2-1	.	TGTGCCAGCAGCCACGGACACAATGAGCAGTTCTTC	CASSHGHNEQFF
TRBV12-3/TRBV12-4	once	TRBJ2-7	.	TGTGCCGGCAGCGAAATAGGCAGTCTCTCCTACGAGCAGTACTTC	CAGSEIGSLSYEQYF
TRBV7-2	many	TRBJ1-6	.	TGTGCCAGCAGCTCCCCGGACCTTCGAAGTAATTCACCCCTCCACTTT	CASSSPDLRSNSPLHF
TRBV6-1	few	TRBJ2-2	TRBD2	TGTGCCAGCAGTGCGGAGGTAGCGGGGTACCAGACCGGGGAGCTGTTTTTT	CASSAEVAGYQTGELFF
TRBV5-6	.	TRBJ2-5	.	TGTGCCAGCAGCCTGAAGTCGGACAGTTCTCAAGAGACCCAGTACTTC	CASSLKSDSSQETQYF
TRBV15	.	TRBJ2-1	.	TGTGCCACCAGTAATTCGGGGAGCGATGAGCAGTTCTTC	CATSNSGSDEQFF
TRBV7-9	many	TRBJ2-3	.	TGTGCCAGCAGCCATCACCGGGGGAACGCGGAAATCACAGATACGCAGTATTTT	CASSHHRGNAEITDTQYF
TRBV19	.	TRBJ2-1	TRBD2	TGTGCCAGTAGTATGACGGGGGGGCCGAATGAGCAGTTCTTC	CASSMTGGPNEQFF
TRBV7-6	many	TRBJ2-5	.	TGTGCCAGCAGCTGGGCAGAAGAGACCCAGTACTTC	CASSWAEETQYF
TRBV10-3	.	TRBJ2-1	.	TGTGCCATCAGGGAGGAGGCAGGATCATCCTACAATGAGCGGTTCTTC	CAIREEAGSSYNERFF
TRBV7-6	many	TRBJ2-7	.	TGTGCCAGCAGCCCGGCTTCGGGCCCTTCCTACGAGCAGTACTTC	CASSPASGPSYEQYF
TRBV5-4	few	TRBJ1-1	TRBD1	TGTGCCAGCAGCACGACAGGGGGCCCAACGGAACCTGAAGCTTTCTTT	CASSTTGGPTEPEAFF
TRBV5-4	.	TRBJ2-2	.	TGTGCCAGCAGCTACGAGGTGGGGGAGCTGTTTTTT	CASSYEVGELFF
TRBV25-1	.	TRBJ1-3	.	TGTGTCAGCAGTGAAGTCAGGAGCGGATTTGGAAACACCATATATTTT	CVSSEVRSGFGNTIYF
TRBV25-1	.	TRBJ2-5	TRBD1	TGTGCCAGCAGTGCGTGGTGGGACAGAACCTCAGGGGAGACCCAGTACTTC	CASSAWWDRTSGETQYF
TRBV20-1	.	TRBJ2-3	TRBD2	TGCAGTGCTAGACCCTCAGCGGGGAGGATGACAGATACGCAGTATTTT	CSARPSAGRMTDTQYF
TRBV27	.	TRBJ2-3	TRBD2	TGTGCCAGCAGTCCTACAGCGGGAGTGGGCACAGATACGCAGTATTTT	CASSPTAGVGTDTQYF